The 18 T cell receptor beta chains reported below all come from one sample, sequenced in a study of beta chain features in type 1 diabetes. Study conclusions and caveats: TCRB CDR3s were moderately but significantly shorter in Type 1 diabetes patients in all four CD4+ subsets.

Their antigens remain unidentified. Reverse transcription of all isolated RNA meant that expressed TCRB transcripts were sequenced. Sequenced by immunoSEQ multiplex PCR; TCRdb stores in-frame clones only, minus some. The data show around 340,000 clones, with 9.3% seen just once and approximately 1% held by the top ten. Sequenced material: central memory CD4+ T cells from blood. The receptor source for this set is a man aged 30 to 45 with type 1 diabetes.

This clone has more than one count but fewer than ten. V gene TRBV13 combines with J gene TRBJ2-3, with D perhaps matching TRBD2 (6 bases). V dropped 3 bases and J dropped 0 bases, with 19 bases sitting between them. The CDR3 spans 18 residues. Germline V gene data show CDR1 as PRHDT and CDR2 as FYEKMQ (reference sequence). The CDR3 here is CASSLRVLSGTSTDTQYF. For the CDR3, the DNA is TGTGCCAGCAGCTTGCGGGTCCTTAGCGGTACTAGCACAGATACGCAGTATTTT. Complete variable domain (other parts from reference TRBV13 and TRBJ2-3): AAGVIQSPRHLIKEKRETATLKCYPIPRHDTVYWYQQGPGQDPQFLISFYEKMQSDKGSIPDRFSAQQFSDYHSELNMSSLELGDSALYFCASSLRVLSGTSTDTQYFGPGTRLTVL.

The chain employs TRBV4-3 and TRBJ2-2, with TRBD2 identical over 8 bases. Trimming cost V 9 bases and J 6 bases; bases outside gene matches: 18. This CDR3 spans 17 amino acids. The germline V gene encodes CDR1 LGHNA and CDR2 YSLEER. CDR3 nucleotides: TGCGCCAGACCCCAGGTAGCGGTAGCGGGGATTCCCGGGGAGCTGTTTTTT. Translating it yields CARPQVAVAGIPGELFF.

V and J are TRBV7-7 and TRBJ2-5; TRBD2 matches 7 bases. After removal of 5 bases from V and 2 bases from J, the junction contained 8 bases not matched to a gene. This CDR3 has 15 amino acids. Germline assignment: CDR1 SSHAT and CDR2 FNYEAQ (reference sequence). CDR3 in amino acids: CASSPRGTRQETQYF. The CDR3 DNA follows: TGTGCCAGCAGCCCGCGGGGGACCAGACAAGAGACCCAGTACTTC.

This clone was picked up a small number of times. The chain recombines TRBV5-1 with TRBJ2-3; TRBD2 matches 7 bases. The V and J ends lost 0 bases and 1 base, in that order; junction bases with no gene match: 5. CDR3 length: 16 residues. Germline V gene data show CDR1 as SGHRS and CDR2 as YFSETQ. CDR3 sequence reads: CASSLVAGEGTDTQYF. The CDR3 DNA reads as TGCGCCAGCAGCTTGGTAGCGGGTGAAGGCACAGATACGCAGTATTTT. Full variable domain (rest looked up from reference TRBV5-1 and TRBJ2-3): KAGVTQTPRYLIKTRGQQVTLSCSPISGHRSVSWYQQTPGQGLQFLFEYFSETQRNKGNFPGRFSGRQFSNSRSEMNVSTLELGDSALYLCASSLVAGEGTDTQYFGPGTRLTVL.

This clone was seen more than once but under ten times. The V call is TRBV6-5, the J call TRBJ2-1; 8 nucleotides line up with TRBD1. CDR1 is MNHEY, CDR2 SVGAGI, per germline. Trimming took 7 bases from V and 7 from J; bases not matched to a gene: 6. The CDR3 runs to 13 residues. The CDR3 is CASTHDRGNEQFF. The DNA for the CDR3 is TGTGCCAGCACCCACGACAGGGGAAATGAGCAGTTCTTC.

The J gene is TRBJ2-7, the V gene TRBV7-2, with 11 nucleotides matching TRBD1. The CDR3 runs 15 residues. After removal of 5 bases from V and 3 bases from J, the junction contained 6 bases not matched to a gene. Germline assignment: CDR1 SGHTA and CDR2 FQGNSA. CDR3 nucleotide sequence: TGTGCCAGCAGCCAGGGCGGGACAGGGGGCTACGAGCAGTACTTC. It translates to CASSQGGTGGYEQYF.

This clone was counted only a few times. The gene calls are TRBV29-1 and TRBJ1-1; D is undetermined. Germline V lookup: CDR1 SQVTM, CDR2 ANQGSEA. CDR3 size: 10 residues. V lost 3 bases to trimming and J lost 8 bases, with 7 bases between them. This chain's CDR3 is CSVEMTEAFF. In DNA form, the CDR3 reads TGCAGCGTTGAGATGACAGAAGCTTTCTTT.

Points on this clone: Other DNA sequences from this sample encode an identical CDR3 as well. This rearrangement joins TRBV9 to TRBJ2-5, with TRBD2 identical over 11 bases. This CDR3 region has 16 residues. The junction had 2 bases not matched to a gene; V was cut back by 0 bases and J by 1 base. Per germline, CDR1 SGDLS and CDR2 YYNGEE. The CDR3 here is CASSVGTSGGQETQYF. The CDR3 DNA reads as TGTGCCAGCAGCGTAGGTACTAGCGGGGGCCAAGAGACCCAGTACTTC.

The rearrangement uses TRBV27 and TRBJ1-2; maybe TRBD1 (5 bases). Per the germline V gene, CDR1 is MNHEY and CDR2 is SMNVEV (reference sequence). Trimming left V 7 bases short and J 1 base short, with 13 bases between. This CDR3 has 14 residues. CDR3 in DNA: TGTGCCAGCACCCCGGCAGGGAGTAACTATGGCTACACCTTC. Protein sequence: CASTPAGSNYGYTF.

This clone was seen ten or more times. The chain couples TRBV6-6 to TRBJ2-1; a possible D gene is TRBD2 (6 bases). This CDR3 has 15 residues. CDR1 and CDR2 from the germline V gene are MNHNY and SVGAGI (reference sequence). The germline V and J ends were trimmed by 7 bases and 8 bases, with 21 bases remaining between them. The CDR3 DNA sequence: TGTGCCAGCACCCCACCTGGGACTTCCGCGGATGAGCAGTTCTTC. Translation gives CASTPPGTSADEQFF.

This clone was detected a few times. The V call is TRBV6-5, the J call TRBJ1-2; 7 nucleotides match TRBD1. CDR1 and CDR2 from the germline V gene are MNHEY and SVGAGI. J lost 4 bases, V lost 2 bases, and 7 bases had no gene match. This CDR3 has 15 residues. Here the CDR3 DNA reads TGTGCCAGCAGTTACATGCAGGGGGGGATCTATGGCTACACCTTC. Amino acid sequence: CASSYMQGGIYGYTF.

V is TRBV7-2 and J is TRBJ2-7; 7 positions match TRBD1. Germline CDR1 is SGHTA and CDR2 is FQGNSA. The CDR3 is made up of 14 amino acids. V was clipped by 1 base and J by 5 bases; unmatched bases: 5. CDR3 loop: CASSLVTGVNEQYF. CDR3 DNA sequence: TGTGCCAGCAGCTTAGTTACAGGGGTGAACGAGCAGTACTTC. Based on the CDR3 plus reference TRBV7-2 and TRBJ2-7, the full variable domain is GAGVSQSPSNKVTEKGKDVELRCDPISGHTALYWYRQSLGQGLEFLIYFQGNSAPDKSGLPSDRFSAERTGGSVSTLTIQRTQQEDSAVYLCASSLVTGVNEQYFGPGTRLTVT.

This clone has just a few counts. V and J are TRBV5-4 and TRBJ1-2; 7 bases are a match to TRBD1. CDR1 SGHNT and CDR2 YYREEE come from the germline V gene (reference sequence). Losses at the gene ends were 2 bases for V and 6 bases for J; bases not matched to a gene: 10. The CDR3 is made up of 15 amino acids. The CDR3 region is CASSLGHTGADGYTF. In DNA form, the CDR3 reads TGTGCCAGCAGCTTAGGGCACACAGGGGCCGATGGCTACACCTTC.

This clone was observed at least ten times. The J gene is TRBJ2-1, the V gene TRBV7-9; 8 positions agree with TRBD2. The germline V gene encodes CDR1 SEHNR and CDR2 FQNEAQ (reference sequence). The V gene end was trimmed by 10 bases and the J gene end by 9 bases; junction bases not matched to a gene: 17. The CDR3 totals 15 residues. CDR3 bases: TGTGCCACCACGCTTGGTCCTAGCGGGTACGGTGAGCAGTTCTTC. Its protein is CATTLGPSGYGEQFF.

V is TRBV7-9 and J is TRBJ2-5; D is uncertain. V was trimmed by 5 bases and J by 5 bases, leaving 6 bases between them. This CDR3 has 11 residues. Germline V gene data show CDR1 as SEHNR and CDR2 as FQNEAQ (reference sequence). The DNA of the CDR3 is TGTGCCAGCAGCACCAGCGAGACCCAGTACTTC. This codes for CASSTSETQYF.

The rearrangement joins TRBV7-8 to TRBJ2-4; the D is unclear. The CDR3 is 13 residues long. In germline, CDR1 is SGHVS, CDR2 FQNEAQ. V lost 3 bases to trimming and J lost 8 bases, with 11 bases between them. Here the CDR3 DNA reads TGTGCCAGCAGCTTCCGACCCGAAGACATTCAGTACTTC. Residues: CASSFRPEDIQYF.

J is TRBJ2-1 and V is TRBV7-2; no definite D call. Per the germline V gene, CDR1 is SGHTA and CDR2 is FQGNSA. The V and J ends lost 1 base and 5 bases respectively, with 9 bases between them. The CDR3 covers 14 residues. The chain's CDR3 is CASSLGQSNNEQFF. In DNA, the CDR3 is TGTGCCAGCAGCTTAGGGCAGTCAAACAATGAGCAGTTCTTC.

This clone was picked up a small number of times. The chain couples TRBV5-4 to TRBJ2-5; the D gene could be TRBD1 or TRBD2 (5 bases each). The CDR3 spans 13 residues. V was pared by 4 bases and J by 5 bases, with 12 bases between. Germline V gene lookup returns CDR1 SGHNT and CDR2 YYREEE (reference sequence). The CDR3 DNA is TGTGCCAGCAGCCGGGACCCCCGGGAGACCCAGTACTTC. Its protein is CASSRDPRETQYF.